Listed below are T cell receptor beta chains from one sample, sequenced in a study of blood T cells in healthy people across ages. TCRdb fed the 5' RACE reads into MiXCR, producing one record per CDR3 protein. The data show under 850,000 distinct CDR3 sequences, with around 36% seen just once and 10% to 15% held by the top ten. Sequences were obtained from blood. The receptors come from a man aged 18 to 30 in good health. The CDR3 runs from the conserved cysteine through the conserved F or W. The order of the fields is clone size, D gene, CDR3 length, V gene, J gene, CDR3 protein, CDR3 DNA. The D gene is left open where the match is weak. A clone size is listed for some rows: how often the clone was seen (once, few, many), or a class if it is expanded.

clone size: NA; D gene: NA; CDR3 length: 12; V gene: TRBV20-1; J gene: TRBJ1-5; CDR3 protein: CSARGGYQPQHF; CDR3 DNA: TGCAGTGCTAGGGGGGGCTATCAGCCCCAGCATTTT
clone size: once; D gene: NA; CDR3 length: 12; V gene: TRBV28; J gene: TRBJ2-7; CDR3 protein: CASTPDRYEQYF; CDR3 DNA: TGTGCCAGCACCCCCGATCGATACGAGCAGTACTTC
clone size: NA; D gene: NA; CDR3 length: 15; V gene: TRBV10-3; J gene: TRBJ1-6; CDR3 protein: CAISESRRENSPLHF; CDR3 DNA: TGTGCCATCAGTGAGTCGAGGAGGGAAAATTCACCCCTCCACTTT
clone size: NA; D gene: NA; CDR3 length: 15; V gene: TRBV4-3; J gene: TRBJ2-2; CDR3 protein: CASSQDGDLTGELFF; CDR3 DNA: TGCGCCAGCAGCCAAGATGGGGATCTCACCGGGGAGCTGTTTTTT
clone size: NA; D gene: TRBD1; CDR3 length: 15; V gene: TRBV4-3; J gene: TRBJ1-2; CDR3 protein: CASSHSPGGNYGYTF; CDR3 DNA: TGCGCCAGCAGCCATTCCCCAGGGGGCAACTATGGCTACACCTTC
clone size: many; D gene: NA; CDR3 length: 13; V gene: TRBV5-1; J gene: TRBJ2-5; CDR3 protein: CASRDTSQETQYF; CDR3 DNA: TGCGCCAGCAGAGACACTTCCCAAGAGACCCAGTACTTC
clone size: few; D gene: TRBD1; CDR3 length: 16; V gene: TRBV10-3; J gene: TRBJ2-1; CDR3 protein: CAISGVGQGVGYEQFF; CDR3 DNA: TGTGCCATCAGTGGTGTGGGACAGGGGGTAGGCTATGAGCAGTTCTTC
clone size: NA; D gene: NA; CDR3 length: 11; V gene: TRBV12-5; J gene: TRBJ2-7; CDR3 protein: CASLTGFEQYF; CDR3 DNA: TGTGCTAGCCTCACGGGGTTCGAGCAGTACTTC
clone size: few; D gene: NA; CDR3 length: 15; V gene: TRBV6-2/TRBV6-3; J gene: TRBJ2-5; CDR3 protein: CASSSFQLGAETQYF; CDR3 DNA: TGTGCCAGCAGTTCGTTCCAGTTAGGAGCGGAGACCCAGTACTTC
clone size: NA; D gene: NA; CDR3 length: 12; V gene: TRBV23-1; J gene: TRBJ2-7; CDR3 protein: CASSHGRDEQYF; CDR3 DNA: TGCGCCAGCAGTCACGGAAGGGACGAGCAGTACTTC
clone size: few; D gene: NA; CDR3 length: 14; V gene: TRBV20-1; J gene: TRBJ1-5; CDR3 protein: CSARGGDWVQPQHF; CDR3 DNA: TGCAGTGCTAGAGGAGGGGACTGGGTTCAGCCCCAGCATTTT
clone size: NA; D gene: TRBD2; CDR3 length: 16; V gene: TRBV27; J gene: TRBJ2-5; CDR3 protein: CASSPEASGGQETQYF; CDR3 DNA: TGTGCCAGCAGTCCCGAAGCTAGCGGGGGACAAGAGACCCAGTACTTC
clone size: NA; D gene: NA; CDR3 length: 15; V gene: TRBV7-2; J gene: TRBJ2-5; CDR3 protein: CASSLGLQGRETQYF; CDR3 DNA: TGTGCCAGCAGCTTGGGGTTGCAGGGGCGAGAGACCCAGTACTTC
clone size: NA; D gene: NA; CDR3 length: 12; V gene: TRBV30; J gene: TRBJ1-4; CDR3 protein: CAWSQDNEKLFF; CDR3 DNA: TGTGCCTGGAGCCAGGATAATGAAAAACTGTTTTTT
clone size: NA; D gene: NA; CDR3 length: 13; V gene: TRBV5-5; J gene: TRBJ1-1; CDR3 protein: CASSQWDLGEAFF; CDR3 DNA: TGTGCCAGCAGCCAGTGGGACTTGGGGGAAGCTTTCTTT
clone size: few; D gene: NA; CDR3 length: 15; V gene: TRBV6-1; J gene: TRBJ2-7; CDR3 protein: CASSEFPGDVSEQYF; CDR3 DNA: TGTGCCAGCAGTGAATTTCCGGGGGACGTATCCGAGCAGTACTTC
clone size: few; D gene: TRBD2; CDR3 length: 17; V gene: TRBV20-1; J gene: TRBJ2-7; CDR3 protein: CSARDGPSGGSSYEQYF; CDR3 DNA: TGCAGTGCTAGAGATGGGCCTAGCGGGGGGAGCTCCTACGAGCAGTACTTC
clone size: NA; D gene: TRBD1; CDR3 length: 14; V gene: TRBV12-3/TRBV12-4; J gene: TRBJ2-1; CDR3 protein: CASSLGTGYYEQFF; CDR3 DNA: TGTGCCAGCAGTTTGGGGACAGGGTACTACGAGCAGTTCTTC
clone size: many; D gene: TRBD1; CDR3 length: 18; V gene: TRBV12-3/TRBV12-4; J gene: TRBJ2-1; CDR3 protein: CASNSPRTGKTSYNEQFF; CDR3 DNA: TGTGCCAGCAATTCCCCAAGGACAGGGAAGACCTCCTACAATGAGCAGTTCTTC
clone size: NA; D gene: TRBD1; CDR3 length: 15; V gene: TRBV9; J gene: TRBJ1-3; CDR3 protein: CASSVDGQGGNTIYF; CDR3 DNA: TGTGCCAGCAGCGTAGATGGACAGGGGGGAAACACCATATATTTT
clone size: many; D gene: TRBD1; CDR3 length: 13; V gene: TRBV7-9; J gene: TRBJ1-2; CDR3 protein: CASSRDRVGGYTF; CDR3 DNA: TGTGCCAGCAGCCGAGACAGGGTTGGTGGCTACACCTTC
clone size: NA; D gene: NA; CDR3 length: 16; V gene: TRBV7-2; J gene: TRBJ2-3; CDR3 protein: CASSPRLGGFEDTQYF; CDR3 DNA: TGTGCCAGCAGCCCAAGGCTGGGGGGCTTCGAAGATACGCAGTATTTT
clone size: few; D gene: NA; CDR3 length: 15; V gene: TRBV4-3; J gene: TRBJ2-3; CDR3 protein: CASSQRTRSTDTQYF; CDR3 DNA: TGCGCCAGCAGCCAACGGACACGTAGCACAGATACGCAGTATTTT
clone size: NA; D gene: NA; CDR3 length: 15; V gene: TRBV6-5; J gene: TRBJ2-7; CDR3 protein: CASRADRGRLYEQYF; CDR3 DNA: TGTGCCAGCAGAGCAGATCGGGGGAGACTCTACGAGCAGTACTTC
clone size: NA; D gene: TRBD2; CDR3 length: 16; V gene: TRBV20-1; J gene: TRBJ2-5; CDR3 protein: CSARDTTSGGWKTQYF; CDR3 DNA: TGCAGTGCTAGAGATACGACTAGCGGGGGGTGGAAGACCCAGTACTTC
clone size: few; D gene: NA; CDR3 length: 12; V gene: TRBV7-9; J gene: TRBJ2-1; CDR3 protein: CASSFPGTEQFF; CDR3 DNA: TGTGCCAGCAGCTTCCCCGGGACTGAGCAGTTCTTC
clone size: NA; D gene: NA; CDR3 length: 13; V gene: TRBV29-1; J gene: TRBJ1-1; CDR3 protein: CSVGDRRYTEAFF; CDR3 DNA: TGCAGCGTTGGCGACAGAAGATACACTGAAGCTTTCTTT
clone size: few; D gene: TRBD2; CDR3 length: 15; V gene: TRBV6-2/TRBV6-3; J gene: TRBJ2-1; CDR3 protein: CASSWGTSGSNEQFF; CDR3 DNA: TGTGCCAGCAGTTGGGGGACTAGCGGGTCAAATGAGCAGTTCTTC
clone size: NA; D gene: NA; CDR3 length: 16; V gene: TRBV7-2; J gene: TRBJ2-3; CDR3 protein: CASSSAGTGSTDTQYF; CDR3 DNA: TGTGCCAGCAGCTCGGCCGGGACGGGTAGCACAGATACGCAGTATTTT
clone size: NA; D gene: NA; CDR3 length: 16; V gene: TRBV7-6; J gene: TRBJ2-3; CDR3 protein: CASSLRWGLDTDTQYF; CDR3 DNA: TGTGCCAGCAGCTTAAGGTGGGGGCTAGACACAGATACGCAGTATTTT
clone size: once; D gene: NA; CDR3 length: 11; V gene: TRBV6-2/TRBV6-3; J gene: TRBJ2-4; CDR3 protein: CASSHTRIAYF; CDR3 DNA: TGTGCCAGCAGCCACACTAGAATCGCGTACTTC
clone size: few; D gene: NA; CDR3 length: 15; V gene: TRBV14; J gene: TRBJ2-3; CDR3 protein: CASSSPRGAEDTQYF; CDR3 DNA: TGTGCCAGCAGCTCCCCTCGGGGGGCAGAAGATACGCAGTATTTT
clone size: few; D gene: TRBD2; CDR3 length: 18; V gene: TRBV12-3/TRBV12-4; J gene: TRBJ2-3; CDR3 protein: CASTIPPSGGLHTDTQYF; CDR3 DNA: TGTGCCAGCACCATACCCCCTAGCGGGGGGCTTCACACAGATACGCAGTATTTT
clone size: NA; D gene: NA; CDR3 length: 14; V gene: TRBV7-9; J gene: TRBJ1-2; CDR3 protein: CASSLSRAPYGYTF; CDR3 DNA: TGTGCCAGCAGCTTGTCCCGGGCTCCCTATGGCTACACCTTC
clone size: few; D gene: TRBD1; CDR3 length: 16; V gene: TRBV4-2; J gene: TRBJ1-5; CDR3 protein: CASSQEQGASNQPQHF; CDR3 DNA: TGTGCCAGCAGCCAAGAACAGGGGGCAAGCAATCAGCCCCAGCATTTT
clone size: few; D gene: TRBD1; CDR3 length: 16; V gene: TRBV7-8; J gene: TRBJ1-1; CDR3 protein: CASSRRTGWWNTEAFF; CDR3 DNA: TGTGCCAGCAGCCGACGGACAGGGTGGTGGAACACTGAAGCTTTCTTT
clone size: NA; D gene: NA; CDR3 length: 19; V gene: TRBV5-1; J gene: TRBJ2-3; CDR3 protein: CASSLKRKELAQSGDTQYF; CDR3 DNA: TGCGCCAGCAGCTTGAAACGGAAAGAACTAGCACAGTCCGGGGATACGCAGTATTTT
clone size: few; D gene: NA; CDR3 length: 15; V gene: TRBV4-2; J gene: TRBJ1-2; CDR3 protein: CASSQDLAGSDGYTF; CDR3 DNA: TGTGCCAGCAGCCAAGACCTGGCAGGGTCGGATGGCTACACCTTC
clone size: many; D gene: NA; CDR3 length: 18; V gene: TRBV12-3/TRBV12-4; J gene: TRBJ1-5; CDR3 protein: CASSRGFKVAGRSQPQHF; CDR3 DNA: TGTGCCAGCAGCAGGGGATTTAAGGTGGCAGGGAGAAGTCAGCCCCAGCATTTT
clone size: NA; D gene: NA; CDR3 length: 14; V gene: TRBV12-3/TRBV12-4; J gene: TRBJ1-1; CDR3 protein: CASSSGFISIGAFF; CDR3 DNA: TGTGCCAGCAGTTCCGGGTTTATTTCTATTGGGGCTTTCTTT
clone size: NA; D gene: NA; CDR3 length: 15; V gene: TRBV12-3/TRBV12-4; J gene: TRBJ1-1; CDR3 protein: CASSLDRVANTEAFF; CDR3 DNA: TGTGCCAGCAGTTTAGACAGGGTTGCGAACACTGAAGCTTTCTTT
clone size: few; D gene: NA; CDR3 length: 14; V gene: TRBV27; J gene: TRBJ1-4; CDR3 protein: CASRPRGPNEKLFF; CDR3 DNA: TGTGCCAGCAGGCCCCGCGGTCCTAATGAAAAACTGTTTTTT
clone size: NA; D gene: TRBD2; CDR3 length: 15; V gene: TRBV19; J gene: TRBJ2-1; CDR3 protein: CASSIGTGGPREQFF; CDR3 DNA: TGTGCCAGTAGTATAGGAACGGGGGGGCCACGGGAGCAGTTCTTC
clone size: NA; D gene: NA; CDR3 length: 14; V gene: TRBV10-3; J gene: TRBJ1-1; CDR3 protein: CAISGPGRNTEAFF; CDR3 DNA: TGTGCCATCAGTGGCCCGGGGCGGAACACTGAAGCTTTCTTT
clone size: NA; D gene: NA; CDR3 length: 14; V gene: TRBV6-2/TRBV6-3; J gene: TRBJ2-6; CDR3 protein: CASSSPYGANVLTF; CDR3 DNA: TGTGCCAGCAGTTCACCTTATGGGGCCAACGTCCTGACTTTC
clone size: many; D gene: NA; CDR3 length: 15; V gene: TRBV20-1; J gene: TRBJ2-5; CDR3 protein: CSARAAARLYETQYF; CDR3 DNA: TGCAGTGCTAGAGCTGCGGCTAGACTGTACGAGACCCAGTACTTC
clone size: few; D gene: NA; CDR3 length: 13; V gene: TRBV5-6; J gene: TRBJ1-1; CDR3 protein: CASSLDRDPEAFF; CDR3 DNA: TGTGCCAGCAGCTTGGATCGGGACCCCGAAGCTTTCTTT